This TCR beta chain appears in the sequencing data of a study of OX40 agonist ivuxolimab in advanced cancers. This table comes from immunoSEQ multiplex PCR, and its TCRdb copy is limited to in-frame clones, with some not included. Here the sample spans 35,000 to 45,000 clones, approximately 90% being singletons. The sample in question was CD4+ or CD8+ T cells sorted from blood, obtained in a trial of the OX40 agonist ivuxolimab. This receptor was obtained from an adult with an advanced solid tumor such as melanoma, head and neck, liver or kidney cancer.

The CDR3 here is CAWKEAGVYNEQFF. The CDR3, as DNA: TGTGCCTGGAAGGAGGCGGGAGTGTATAATGAGCAGTTCTTC. This sequence joins TRBV30 and TRBJ2-1, with 7 bases aligning to TRBD2. The CDR3 covers 14 residues. Germline CDR1 reads GTSNPN; CDR2 reads SVGIG (reference sequence). V lost 4 bases to trimming and J lost 7 bases; unmatched junction nucleotides: 10. The full variable domain, completed using reference TRBV30 and TRBJ2-1, is SQTIHQWPATLVQPVGSPLSLECTVEGTSNPNLYWYRQAAGRGLQLLFYSVGIGQISSEVPQNLSASRPQDRQFILSSKKLLLSDSGFYLCAWKEAGVYNEQFFGPGTRLTVL.